This TCR beta chain was recovered during a study of blood T cell repertoires in COVID-19. The wider study: The United States, Italy and Spain provided the acute and convalescent COVID-19 samples. T cells, B-cell-depleted T cells, or PBMCs supplied cDNA or gDNA.

Original analysis: For nucleated cells, counts were estimated from reference gene primer amplification. Using immunoSEQ multiplex PCR, the repertoire was profiled, and TCRdb retains in-frame clones only, with some absent. V and J calls and clone size are copied from that table; D and trimming were computed from the DNA. The sample consists of approximately 210,000 clones, around 91% of them appearing once. Specimen: peripheral blood. The sequence derives from a middle-aged woman with acute or convalescent COVID-19.

The CDR3 here is CASGVGVEAFF. CDR3 nucleotide sequence: TGCGCCAGCGGGGTCGGGGTTGAAGCTTTCTTT. The chain has TRBV5-1 and TRBJ1-1; D gene uncertain. CDR3 size: 11 residues. The ends were cut back, 7 bases at V and 7 bases at J, with 11 bases in the middle. Germline loops: CDR1 SGHRS, CDR2 YFSETQ.